Sequencing of this T cell receptor beta chain was carried out in a study of T-cell reconstitution after alpha-beta-depleted transplantation in children. Points from the study as a whole: Newly produced T cells mostly accounted for T-cell counts and diversity one year post-transplant. Reportedly, only several hundred clones from non-depleted graft cells drove alpha-beta T-cell counts at about two months. Certain patients had high TCRbeta diversity at day 60, and it came from recipient T cells and thymic progenitors that survived.

This clonotype rates as medium-sized. What it binds is not known. Unique molecular identifiers were incorporated during preparation of the TCRbeta library. TCRdb recomputed calls from the PCR reads with MiXCR, one row per CDR3 protein. This table has about 300,000 distinct CDR3 sequences, over 9.5% appearing once. Trimming removed 6 bases at V and 7 bases at J, with 19 bases between. Germline lookup yields CDR1 MDHEN and CDR2 SYDVKM. This CDR3 contains 15 residues. This TCR derives from a boy younger than two with acute myeloid leukemia, due to receive a stem cell transplant. Sequencing used PBMCs, obtained before TCRalphabeta/CD19-depleted stem cell transplant. The chain is built from TRBV28 and TRBJ2-4; the D is unclear. The CDR3 DNA reads as TGTGCCAGCAGGACGCCCGACGTCGGACGCAACATTCAGTACTTC. Translation gives CASRTPDVGRNIQYF.